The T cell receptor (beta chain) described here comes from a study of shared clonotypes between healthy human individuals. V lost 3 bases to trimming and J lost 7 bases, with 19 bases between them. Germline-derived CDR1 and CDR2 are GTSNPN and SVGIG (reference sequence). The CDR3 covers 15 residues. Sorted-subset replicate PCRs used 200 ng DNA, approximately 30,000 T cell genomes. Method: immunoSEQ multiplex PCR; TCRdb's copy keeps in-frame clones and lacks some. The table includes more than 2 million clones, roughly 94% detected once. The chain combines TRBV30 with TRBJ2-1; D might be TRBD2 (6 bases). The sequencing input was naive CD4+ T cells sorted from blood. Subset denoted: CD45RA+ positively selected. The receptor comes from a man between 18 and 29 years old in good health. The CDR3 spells CAWSPTPRGLNEQFF. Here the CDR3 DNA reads TGTGCCTGGAGCCCGACTCCGCGGGGCCTTAATGAGCAGTTCTTC.